The sequence of this TCR beta chain was determined in a study of PD-L1 blockade in urothelial cancer. Study as a whole: Per blood sample, T cells had a median of 141,255.

Germline assignment: CDR1 MRHNA and CDR2 SNTAGT. Trimming cost V 6 bases and J 4 bases, with 18 bases left between them. This CDR3 has 15 amino acids. Synthetic spike-ins, TCR analog templates, were added into each PCR. Libraries were prepared by immunoSEQ multiplex PCR; TCRdb keeps only in-frame clonotypes and omits some of them. The data contain tens of thousands of clones, roughly 90% of them seen just once; the ten biggest clones take up about 1.9%. Study-level findings and limits: Durable-benefit patients had greater expansion of tumor-associated blood clones at 3 weeks.

Comments on this clone: Its antigen is unidentified.

The J gene is TRBJ1-2, the V gene TRBV6-4; possible D gene TRBD1, 5 bases. The sequencing used PBMCs, collected around atezolizumab (anti-PD-L1) treatment. This TCR came from a man in his sixties with urothelial cancer. The CDR3 loop is CASRAQPQGPYGYTF. In DNA, the CDR3 is TGTGCCAGCAGAGCACAACCTCAGGGTCCCTATGGCTACACCTTC.